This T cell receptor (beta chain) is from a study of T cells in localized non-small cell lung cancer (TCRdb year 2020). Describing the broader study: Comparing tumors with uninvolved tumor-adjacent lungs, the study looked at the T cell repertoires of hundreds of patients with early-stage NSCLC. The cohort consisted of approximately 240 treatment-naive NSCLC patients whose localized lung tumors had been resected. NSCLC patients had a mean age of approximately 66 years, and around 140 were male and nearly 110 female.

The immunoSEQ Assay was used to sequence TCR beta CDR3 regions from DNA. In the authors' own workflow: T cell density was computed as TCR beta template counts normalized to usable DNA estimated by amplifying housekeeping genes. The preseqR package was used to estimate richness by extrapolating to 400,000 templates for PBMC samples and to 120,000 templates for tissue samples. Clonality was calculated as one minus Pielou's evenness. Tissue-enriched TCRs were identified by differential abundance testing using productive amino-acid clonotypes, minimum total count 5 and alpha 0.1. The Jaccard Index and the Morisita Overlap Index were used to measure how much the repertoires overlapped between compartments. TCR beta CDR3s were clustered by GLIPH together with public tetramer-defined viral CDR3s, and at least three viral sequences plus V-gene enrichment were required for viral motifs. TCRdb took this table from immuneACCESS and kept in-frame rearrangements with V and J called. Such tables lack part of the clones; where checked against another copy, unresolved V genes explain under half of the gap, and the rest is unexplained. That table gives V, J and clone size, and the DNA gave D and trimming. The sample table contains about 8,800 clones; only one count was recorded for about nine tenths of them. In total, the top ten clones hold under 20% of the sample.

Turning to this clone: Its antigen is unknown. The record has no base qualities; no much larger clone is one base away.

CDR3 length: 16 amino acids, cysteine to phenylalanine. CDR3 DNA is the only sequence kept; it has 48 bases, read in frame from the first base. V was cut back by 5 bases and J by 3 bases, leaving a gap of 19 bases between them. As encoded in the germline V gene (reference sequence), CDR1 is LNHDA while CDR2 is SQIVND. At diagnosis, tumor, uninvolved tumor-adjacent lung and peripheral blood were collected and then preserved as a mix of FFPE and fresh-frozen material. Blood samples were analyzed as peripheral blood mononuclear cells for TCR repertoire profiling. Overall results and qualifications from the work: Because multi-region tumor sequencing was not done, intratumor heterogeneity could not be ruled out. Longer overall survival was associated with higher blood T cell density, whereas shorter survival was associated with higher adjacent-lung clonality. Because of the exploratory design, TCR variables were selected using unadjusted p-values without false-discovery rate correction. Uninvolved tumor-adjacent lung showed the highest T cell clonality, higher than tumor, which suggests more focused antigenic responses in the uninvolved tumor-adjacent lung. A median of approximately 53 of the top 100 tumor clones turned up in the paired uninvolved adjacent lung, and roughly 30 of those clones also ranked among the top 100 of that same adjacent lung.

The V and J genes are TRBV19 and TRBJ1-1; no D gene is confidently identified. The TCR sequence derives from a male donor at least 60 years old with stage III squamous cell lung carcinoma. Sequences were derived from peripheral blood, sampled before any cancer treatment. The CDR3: CASSASDLRVDTEAFF. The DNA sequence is TGTGCCAGTAGTGCCTCAGATCTTCGAGTGGACACTGAAGCTTTCTTT.